A single sample is the source of the 19 T cell receptor beta chains below, sequenced in a study of T cell responses to AZD1222 COVID-19 vaccine. Assay: immunoSEQ multiplex PCR; the TCRdb copy retains only in-frame clones and omits some. The sample has 120,000 or so clones; 85% to 90% are singletons. The sample in question was peripheral blood, obtained on day 0 of AZD1222 vaccination. These receptors all stem from an adult in good health.

The chain combines TRBV9 with TRBJ2-3; TRBD2 aligns across 10 bases. The V gene's germline CDR1 is SGDLS and CDR2 YYNGEE. Unmatched junction bases numbered 8, after V lost 4 bases and J lost 3 bases. The CDR3 is 16 residues long. CDR3 residues: CASSLPLGLATDTQYF. CDR3 nucleotides: TGTGCCAGCAGCCTACCCCTGGGACTAGCGACAGATACGCAGTATTTT.

The gene calls are TRBV7-9 and TRBJ2-1, with 13 bases lining up with TRBD2. This CDR3 has 16 amino acids. With 2 bases clipped from V and 7 bases from J, the junction kept 5 bases outside the gene matches. CDR1 SEHNR and CDR2 FQNEAQ come from the germline V gene (reference sequence). The CDR3 is CASSLRLAGGGNEQFF. The CDR3 region has the DNA TGTGCCAGCAGCTTAAGACTAGCGGGGGGAGGTAATGAGCAGTTCTTC.

The CDR3 here is CASSPTGLATYEQYF. As DNA, the CDR3 is TGTGCCAGCAGTCCGACAGGGTTAGCGACCTACGAGCAGTACTTC. The chain carries TRBV6-5 and TRBJ2-7, with 7 bases identical to TRBD1. V shed 5 bases and J 2 bases; nucleotides not matched to a gene: 9. The germline CDR1 and CDR2 sequences are MNHEY and SVGAGI. CDR3 length equals 15 residues.

In its sample, this clone was seen a few times. The chain uses TRBV27 and TRBJ2-7; D unclear. Germline CDR1 is MNHEY and CDR2 is SMNVEV (reference sequence). This CDR3 has 11 amino acids. V lost 5 bases and J lost 3, with 5 bases in between. The CDR3 DNA is TGTGCCAGCAGTGGTTTCTACGAGCAGTACTTC. This encodes CASSGFYEQYF.

The rearrangement links TRBV11-3 to TRBJ2-1; no reliable D call. V gave up 3 bases and J gave up 6 bases, with 9 bases separating them. Germline values: CDR1 SGHNT, CDR2 YENEEA. This CDR3 has 13 residues. The CDR3 region is CASSLAESNEQFF. The CDR3 nucleotides are TGTGCCAGCAGCTTGGCTGAATCCAATGAGCAGTTCTTC.

The J gene is TRBJ2-6, the V gene TRBV4-1; D unclear. This CDR3 region has 16 residues. V lost 0 bases and J 0 bases, leaving 6 bases between the germline ends. Germline lookup yields CDR1 MGHRA and CDR2 YSYEKL. The CDR3 region has the DNA TGCGCCAGCAGCCAAGAATTGAGCTCTGGGGCCAACGTCCTGACTTTC. It specifies CASSQELSSGANVLTF.

The chain combines TRBV30 with TRBJ2-7; no definite D call. V lost 0 bases and J 3 bases, leaving 3 bases between the germline ends. Germline values: CDR1 GTSNPN, CDR2 SVGIG (reference sequence). This CDR3 has 11 residues. The CDR3 DNA is TGTGCCTGGAGTGTACTCTACGAGCAGTACTTC. Its translation: CAWSVLYEQYF.

The chain carries TRBV7-6 and TRBJ2-1, with TRBD2 matching over 14 bases. The CDR3 has 16 amino acids. Germline-derived CDR1 and CDR2 are SGHVS and FNYEAQ. Trimming at V came to 5 bases and at J to 7 bases, leaving 7 bases not matched to a gene. DNA of the CDR3: TGTGCCAGCAGCCCAGGGGGGACTAGCGGGAGAAATGAGCAGTTCTTC. Protein: CASSPGGTSGRNEQFF. The whole variable domain, filled in from reference TRBV7-6 and TRBJ2-1, reads GAGVSQSPRYKVTKRGQDVALRCDPISGHVSLYWYRQALGQGPEFLTYFNYEAQQDKSGLPNDRFSAERPEGSISTLTIQRTEQRDSAMYRCASSPGGTSGRNEQFFGPGTRLTVL.

J is TRBJ2-1 and V is TRBV3-1 (or the pseudogene TRBV3-2); 8 bases fit TRBD2. V was clipped by 2 bases and J by 7 bases; unmatched bases: 7. Germline-derived CDR1 and CDR2 are LGHDT and YNNKEL (reference sequence). The CDR3 is 15 amino acids. DNA for the CDR3: TGTGCCAGCAGCCAACGGGGGGGGCTAAATAATGAGCAGTTCTTC. It translates to CASSQRGGLNNEQFF.

About this clone: Since a much larger clone is just one base distant, this may be a read error. The chain has TRBV7-9 and TRBJ1-4; D is unresolved. The V gene's germline CDR1 is SEHNR and CDR2 FQNEAQ (reference sequence). The CDR3 loop spans 11 amino acids. V was clipped by 4 bases and J by 6 bases, with 3 bases between them. CDR3 protein: CASSSDEKLFF. In DNA, the CDR3 is TGTGCCAGCAGCTCGGATGAAAAACTGTTTTTT.

The chain carries TRBV7-8 and TRBJ1-1, with D perhaps TRBD1 (5 bases). The germline V gene encodes CDR1 SGHVS and CDR2 FQNEAQ. The CDR3 runs 15 residues. Between the trimmed V and J ends, which lost 7 bases and 1 base, there was a span of 16 bases. CDR3 coding DNA: TGTGCCAGCATCCCTTTGACAGTACAGAACACTGAAGCTTTCTTT. Translating gives CASIPLTVQNTEAFF.

The chain recombines TRBV7-9 with TRBJ1-2, with D maybe TRBD1 (5 bases). Germline lookup yields CDR1 SEHNR and CDR2 FQNEAQ (reference sequence). There are 15 residues in the CDR3. V was pared by 10 bases and J by 3 bases, with 21 bases between. For the CDR3, the DNA is TGTGCCACACGCCCCTGGGGGGATGTGGACTATGGCTACACCTTC. This gives the protein CATRPWGDVDYGYTF.

The rearrangement links TRBV7-3 to TRBJ2-7; 9 bases agree with TRBD1. This CDR3 is built from 16 residues. Per germline, CDR1 SGHTA and CDR2 FQGTGA. The V gene end was trimmed by 5 bases and the J gene end by 4 bases; junction bases not matched to a gene: 12. The CDR3 DNA reads TGTGCCAGCAGCCCCAAGGGGGGACAGGGTGTGTACGAGCAGTACTTC. Translation: CASSPKGGQGVYEQYF.

The chain has TRBV5-6 and TRBJ2-3, with D possibly being TRBD1 (5 bases). Trimming left V 4 bases short and J 8 bases short, with 11 bases between. Germline CDR1 reads SGHDT; CDR2 reads YYEEEE. This CDR3 has 12 residues. CDR3 amino acids: CASSLGALTQYF. CDR3 bases: TGTGCCAGCAGCCTAGGGGCCCTTACGCAGTATTTT. Filled out from reference TRBV5-6 and TRBJ2-3, the complete variable domain reads DAGVTQSPTHLIKTRGQQVTLRCSPKSGHDTVSWYQQALGQGPQFIFQYYEEEERQRGNFPDRFSGHQFPNYSSELNVNALLLGDSALYLCASSLGALTQYFGPGTRLTVL.

The genes are TRBV27 and TRBJ2-7; a weak D match, TRBD1 (6 bases). The CDR3 is 15 amino acids. CDR1 and CDR2 from the germline V gene are MNHEY and SMNVEV (reference sequence). V lost 0 bases to trimming and J lost 0 bases, with 9 bases between them. CDR3 sequence reads: CASSLSRGSSYEQYF. Here the CDR3 DNA reads TGTGCCAGCAGTTTATCAAGGGGGAGCTCCTACGAGCAGTACTTC.

CDR3 in amino acids: CASSSRDRGHTEAFF. The DNA for the CDR3 is TGCGCCAGCAGCTCCCGGGACAGGGGGCACACTGAAGCTTTCTTT. This chain connects TRBV5-1 to TRBJ1-1; 12 nucleotides align to TRBD1. Trimming took 3 bases from V and 3 from J; bases not matched to a gene: 3. CDR1 is SGHRS and CDR2 is YFSETQ in the germline V gene. CDR3 length: 15 amino acids.

CDR3 sequence reads: CASSQDSGKETQYF. As DNA, the CDR3 is TGTGCCAGCAGCCAAGATAGTGGGAAAGAGACCCAGTACTTC. The J gene is TRBJ2-5, the V gene TRBV3-1 (or the pseudogene TRBV3-2); no clear D. This CDR3 is built from 14 residues. Germline V gives CDR1 LGHDT, CDR2 YNNKEL (reference sequence). Trimming took 0 bases from V and 3 from J, leaving 8 bases between them.

V gene TRBV3-1 (or the pseudogene TRBV3-2) combines with J gene TRBJ1-4, with D possibly matching TRBD1 (6 bases). The V end was cut by 2 bases, the J end by 4 bases, with 11 bases between. The germline gives CDR1 LGHDT, CDR2 YNNKEL (reference sequence). The CDR3 runs 15 residues. This chain's CDR3 is CASSQRGDRNEKLFF. In nucleotides, the CDR3 is TGTGCCAGCAGCCAAAGGGGGGACCGTAATGAAAAACTGTTTTTT.

This chain uses TRBV12-5 with TRBJ1-1, with no clear D. This CDR3 is 14 amino acids long. Deletions cut 5 bases from V and 3 bases from J, with 13 bases between. Germline V gene lookup returns CDR1 LGHNT and CDR2 FRNRAP. The CDR3, as DNA: TGTGCTAGTGGTCCCAGGTCCGGGGACACTGAAGCTTTCTTT. It yields the protein CASGPRSGDTEAFF.